These T cell receptor beta chains were read from a single sample in a study of T cell responses to AZD1222 COVID-19 vaccine. The repertoire was sequenced with immunoSEQ multiplex PCR; TCRdb's copy has only in-frame clones and lacks some. The repertoire includes 150,000 to 200,000 clones, approximately 92% of them detected once, and about 10% sits in the top ten. Here the sequenced sample was peripheral blood, taken on day 0 of AZD1222 vaccination. These receptors originate from an adult in good health. Both conserved end residues are part of each CDR3. The order of the fields is CDR3 length, D gene, V gene, clone size, J gene, CDR3 protein, CDR3 DNA. The D gene is left open where the match is weak. Not every row has a clone size; where given, it reads once, few, many or a size class.

cdr3_length: 13; d_call: NA; v_call: TRBV2; clone_size: NA; j_call: TRBJ1-2; cdr3_aa: CASSSLPDYGYTF; cdr3_nt: TGTGCCAGCAGCTCTCTACCCGACTATGGCTACACCTTC
cdr3_length: 14; d_call: NA; v_call: TRBV5-1; clone_size: NA; j_call: TRBJ2-2; cdr3_aa: CASSLAGGTGELFF; cdr3_nt: TGCGCCAGCAGCTTGGCCGGAGGGACGGGGGAGCTGTTTTTT
cdr3_length: 13; d_call: NA; v_call: TRBV29-1; clone_size: NA; j_call: TRBJ1-2; cdr3_aa: CSVEEGRIYGYTF; cdr3_nt: TGCAGCGTTGAAGAGGGAAGAATCTATGGCTACACCTTC
cdr3_length: 15; d_call: NA; v_call: TRBV5-8; clone_size: many; j_call: TRBJ2-5; cdr3_aa: CASSGLLPRARDQYF; cdr3_nt: TGTGCCAGCAGCGGGCTCCTACCAAGAGCTCGAGACCAGTACTTC
cdr3_length: 14; d_call: NA; v_call: TRBV7-2; clone_size: NA; j_call: TRBJ1-1; cdr3_aa: CASSLTPQNTEAFF; cdr3_nt: TGTGCCAGCAGCTTAACCCCGCAGAACACTGAAGCTTTCTTT
cdr3_length: 11; d_call: NA; v_call: TRBV30; clone_size: NA; j_call: TRBJ2-1; cdr3_aa: CAWTGWDEQFF; cdr3_nt: TGTGCCTGGACAGGGTGGGATGAGCAGTTCTTC
cdr3_length: 13; d_call: NA; v_call: TRBV27; clone_size: NA; j_call: TRBJ2-1; cdr3_aa: CASGRDLYNEQFF; cdr3_nt: TGTGCCAGCGGGCGGGATCTCTACAATGAGCAGTTCTTC
cdr3_length: 17; d_call: NA; v_call: TRBV27; clone_size: NA; j_call: TRBJ1-1; cdr3_aa: CASSPFPYKEMNTEAFF; cdr3_nt: TGTGCCAGCAGTCCCTTCCCGTACAAGGAAATGAACACTGAAGCTTTCTTT
cdr3_length: 14; d_call: NA; v_call: TRBV7-8; clone_size: NA; j_call: TRBJ1-1; cdr3_aa: CASSAAVLGPEAFF; cdr3_nt: TGTGCCAGCAGCGCGGCCGTTCTAGGCCCTGAAGCTTTCTTT
cdr3_length: 16; d_call: NA; v_call: TRBV5-1; clone_size: NA; j_call: TRBJ1-4; cdr3_aa: CASSLAGLEGLEKLFF; cdr3_nt: TGCGCCAGCAGCTTGGCCGGGTTGGAAGGTCTTGAAAAACTGTTTTTT
cdr3_length: 13; d_call: NA; v_call: TRBV29-1; clone_size: NA; j_call: TRBJ1-1; cdr3_aa: CSTRDGQNTEAFF; cdr3_nt: TGCAGCACTAGGGACGGCCAGAACACTGAAGCTTTCTTT
cdr3_length: 12; d_call: NA; v_call: TRBV5-6; clone_size: NA; j_call: TRBJ2-2; cdr3_aa: CASSWVSGELFF; cdr3_nt: TGTGCCAGCAGCTGGGTCTCTGGAGAGCTGTTTTTT
cdr3_length: 16; d_call: TRBD1; v_call: TRBV24-1; clone_size: NA; j_call: TRBJ2-1; cdr3_aa: CATKSTGGGKYNEQFF; cdr3_nt: TGTGCCACCAAATCGACAGGGGGGGGAAAGTACAATGAGCAGTTCTTC
cdr3_length: 14; d_call: TRBD1; v_call: TRBV27; clone_size: NA; j_call: TRBJ1-2; cdr3_aa: CASSQTDRGGGYTF; cdr3_nt: TGTGCCAGCAGTCAAACCGACAGGGGCGGTGGCTACACCTTC
cdr3_length: 15; d_call: TRBD1; v_call: TRBV29-1; clone_size: NA; j_call: TRBJ1-6; cdr3_aa: CSVRTGSSYNSPLHF; cdr3_nt: TGCAGCGTTAGGACAGGGAGCTCCTATAATTCACCCCTCCACTTT
cdr3_length: 14; d_call: NA; v_call: TRBV30; clone_size: NA; j_call: TRBJ1-5; cdr3_aa: CAWRAQGEVQPQHF; cdr3_nt: TGTGCCTGGAGGGCACAGGGAGAGGTTCAGCCCCAGCATTTT
cdr3_length: 16; d_call: NA; v_call: TRBV5-8; clone_size: NA; j_call: TRBJ1-3; cdr3_aa: CASSRSPGKSGNTIYF; cdr3_nt: TGTGCCAGCAGCCGATCTCCGGGGAAGTCTGGAAACACCATATATTTT
cdr3_length: 13; d_call: NA; v_call: TRBV9; clone_size: NA; j_call: TRBJ1-5; cdr3_aa: CASSVGEAQPQHF; cdr3_nt: TGTGCCAGCAGCGTAGGGGAAGCTCAGCCCCAGCATTTT
cdr3_length: 14; d_call: TRBD1; v_call: TRBV5-1; clone_size: NA; j_call: TRBJ1-1; cdr3_aa: CASSSGTGNTEAFF; cdr3_nt: TGCGCCAGCAGTTCCGGGACAGGGAACACTGAAGCTTTCTTT
cdr3_length: 15; d_call: TRBD2; v_call: TRBV28; clone_size: NA; j_call: TRBJ2-5; cdr3_aa: CASSPTSGGFGTQYF; cdr3_nt: TGTGCCAGCAGTCCGACTAGCGGGGGGTTCGGGACCCAGTACTTC
cdr3_length: 14; d_call: TRBD1; v_call: TRBV28; clone_size: NA; j_call: TRBJ2-3; cdr3_aa: CASSAPTGGRFQEF; cdr3_nt: TGTGCCAGCAGTGCCCCAACAGGGGGCCGCTTTCAAGAATTT
cdr3_length: 15; d_call: TRBD2; v_call: TRBV24-1; clone_size: NA; j_call: TRBJ2-5; cdr3_aa: CATSDGTSGQETQYF; cdr3_nt: TGTGCCACCAGTGATGGGACTAGCGGCCAAGAGACCCAGTACTTC
cdr3_length: 13; d_call: NA; v_call: TRBV12-3/TRBV12-4; clone_size: NA; j_call: TRBJ1-2; cdr3_aa: CASSLPGIYGYTF; cdr3_nt: TGTGCCAGCAGTTTACCCGGTATCTATGGCTACACCTTC
cdr3_length: 15; d_call: TRBD1; v_call: TRBV7-2; clone_size: NA; j_call: TRBJ1-2; cdr3_aa: CASSYPDRGIYGYTF; cdr3_nt: TGTGCCAGCAGCTACCCGGACAGGGGAATCTATGGCTACACCTTC
cdr3_length: 17; d_call: NA; v_call: TRBV18; clone_size: NA; j_call: TRBJ1-2; cdr3_aa: CASSPSTGTSSNYGYTF; cdr3_nt: TGTGCCAGCTCACCATCGACCGGCACCTCCTCTAACTATGGCTACACCTTC
cdr3_length: 12; d_call: NA; v_call: TRBV7-9; clone_size: NA; j_call: TRBJ1-1; cdr3_aa: CASSLVNTEAFF; cdr3_nt: TGTGCCAGCAGCTTAGTGAACACTGAAGCTTTCTTT
cdr3_length: 14; d_call: NA; v_call: TRBV7-6; clone_size: NA; j_call: TRBJ2-5; cdr3_aa: CASSLFRDQETQYF; cdr3_nt: TGTGCCAGCAGCTTATTTCGTGATCAAGAGACCCAGTACTTC
cdr3_length: 13; d_call: NA; v_call: TRBV18; clone_size: NA; j_call: TRBJ1-1; cdr3_aa: CASSPTANTEAFF; cdr3_nt: TGTGCCAGCTCACCGACAGCAAACACTGAAGCTTTCTTT
cdr3_length: 14; d_call: TRBD1; v_call: TRBV6-5; clone_size: NA; j_call: TRBJ1-1; cdr3_aa: CASITRTGGFEAFF; cdr3_nt: TGTGCCAGCATTACTAGAACAGGGGGCTTTGAAGCTTTCTTT
cdr3_length: 15; d_call: TRBD1; v_call: TRBV19; clone_size: NA; j_call: TRBJ1-2; cdr3_aa: CASSIYKGTDYGYTF; cdr3_nt: TGTGCCAGTAGTATATATAAGGGGACAGACTATGGCTACACCTTC
cdr3_length: 18; d_call: TRBD2; v_call: TRBV6-1; clone_size: NA; j_call: TRBJ2-1; cdr3_aa: CASSESGGYQSSYNEQFF; cdr3_nt: TGTGCCAGCAGTGAAAGCGGGGGTTACCAGAGCTCCTACAATGAGCAGTTCTTC
cdr3_length: 11; d_call: NA; v_call: TRBV3-1/TRBV3-2; clone_size: NA; j_call: TRBJ1-2; cdr3_aa: CASRDNYGYTF; cdr3_nt: TGTGCCAGCAGGGATAACTATGGCTACACCTTC
cdr3_length: 15; d_call: TRBD1; v_call: TRBV27; clone_size: NA; j_call: TRBJ1-1; cdr3_aa: CASSFLMTGGTEAFF; cdr3_nt: TGTGCCAGCAGTTTCCTCATGACAGGGGGGACTGAAGCTTTCTTT
cdr3_length: 15; d_call: TRBD1; v_call: TRBV3-1/TRBV3-2; clone_size: NA; j_call: TRBJ1-1; cdr3_aa: CASSARDRGLTEAFF; cdr3_nt: TGTGCCAGCAGCGCCCGGGACAGGGGGCTAACTGAAGCTTTCTTT
cdr3_length: 14; d_call: TRBD2; v_call: TRBV10-1; clone_size: NA; j_call: TRBJ2-4; cdr3_aa: CASRSGSPGDIQYF; cdr3_nt: TGCGCCAGCAGGAGCGGGAGCCCAGGGGACATTCAGTACTTC
cdr3_length: 15; d_call: TRBD1; v_call: TRBV5-6; clone_size: NA; j_call: TRBJ1-2; cdr3_aa: CASSFPTGGADGYTF; cdr3_nt: TGTGCCAGCAGCTTCCCGACAGGGGGCGCGGATGGCTACACCTTC
cdr3_length: 15; d_call: NA; v_call: TRBV7-9; clone_size: NA; j_call: TRBJ2-5; cdr3_aa: CASSLAGSSGETQYF; cdr3_nt: TGTGCCAGCAGCTTAGCGGGCTCCTCCGGGGAGACCCAGTACTTC
cdr3_length: 13; d_call: NA; v_call: TRBV5-4; clone_size: NA; j_call: TRBJ1-1; cdr3_aa: CASSLYGSTEAFF; cdr3_nt: TGTGCCAGCAGCTTGTATGGGAGCACTGAAGCTTTCTTT
cdr3_length: 17; d_call: NA; v_call: TRBV28; clone_size: NA; j_call: TRBJ2-7; cdr3_aa: CASSPPPGPLPKYEQYF; cdr3_nt: TGTGCCAGCAGTCCACCCCCCGGACCCCTACCCAAGTACGAGCAGTACTTC
cdr3_length: 13; d_call: NA; v_call: TRBV19; clone_size: NA; j_call: TRBJ1-2; cdr3_aa: CASNRGSTVGYTF; cdr3_nt: TGTGCCAGTAACCGGGGATCGACGGTTGGCTACACCTTC